These 4 T cell receptor beta chains share one sample of origin, sequenced in a study of cytomegalovirus exposure and HLA in healthy donors. A multiplex PCR was run with 60 Vbeta primers and 13 Jbeta primers. Clones were read by immunoSEQ multiplex PCR, and TCRdb kept only the in-frame ones, dropping some. Among 150,000 to 200,000 clones listed, roughly 84% were seen once. Specimen: PBMCs. The receptors originated from a boy aged 5 to 17 in good health and CMV-seronegative.

J is TRBJ2-1 and V is TRBV5-1; a possible D gene is TRBD2 (5 bases). Trimming took off 5 bases at V and 4 bases at J, with 10 bases between the two ends. CDR1 and CDR2 from the germline V gene are SGHRS and YFSETQ. This CDR3 contains 13 residues. CDR3 sequence: CASSVRRYNEQFF. The DNA for the CDR3 is TGCGCCAGCAGTGTAAGGAGGTACAATGAGCAGTTCTTC.

Comments on this clone: The same CDR3 can be traced to other DNA sequences in this sample. As DNA, the CDR3 is TGCGCCAGCAGCTTGGTTAGGGGTAGTGAAGCTTTCTTT. Encoded protein: CASSLVRGSEAFF. V gene TRBV5-1 combines with J gene TRBJ1-1; D is possibly TRBD1 (5 bases). CDR3 length: 13 residues. Germline V gene data show CDR1 as SGHRS and CDR2 as YFSETQ. Trimming took 0 bases from V and 7 from J, leaving 10 bases between them.

The V call is TRBV5-1, the J call TRBJ2-7; 7 positions match TRBD2. The germline gives CDR1 SGHRS, CDR2 YFSETQ. The CDR3 spans 16 residues. V was clipped by 3 bases and J by 1 base; unmatched bases: 10. The DNA for the CDR3 is TGCGCCAGCAGCTCATGGGGGAGCGGGGAGTCCTACGAGCAGTACTTC. Its translation: CASSSWGSGESYEQYF.

The rearrangement links TRBV7-9 to TRBJ2-3, with 9 bases aligning to TRBD2. Trimming took 5 bases from V and 4 from J; bases not matched to a gene: 13. The CDR3 has 17 amino acids. Germline loops: CDR1 SEHNR, CDR2 FQNEAQ (reference sequence). CDR3 nucleotides: TGTGCCAGCAGCGAGGGTACTCGCGGGAGGGCCTCAGATACGCAGTATTTT. It codes for CASSEGTRGRASDTQYF. The complete variable domain, with remaining parts taken from reference TRBV7-9 and TRBJ2-3, reads DTGVSQNPRHKITKRGQNVTFRCDPISEHNRLYWYRQTLGQGPEFLTYFQNEAQLEKSRLLSDRFSAERPKGSFSTLEIQRTEQGDSAMYLCASSEGTRGRASDTQYFGPGTRLTVL.